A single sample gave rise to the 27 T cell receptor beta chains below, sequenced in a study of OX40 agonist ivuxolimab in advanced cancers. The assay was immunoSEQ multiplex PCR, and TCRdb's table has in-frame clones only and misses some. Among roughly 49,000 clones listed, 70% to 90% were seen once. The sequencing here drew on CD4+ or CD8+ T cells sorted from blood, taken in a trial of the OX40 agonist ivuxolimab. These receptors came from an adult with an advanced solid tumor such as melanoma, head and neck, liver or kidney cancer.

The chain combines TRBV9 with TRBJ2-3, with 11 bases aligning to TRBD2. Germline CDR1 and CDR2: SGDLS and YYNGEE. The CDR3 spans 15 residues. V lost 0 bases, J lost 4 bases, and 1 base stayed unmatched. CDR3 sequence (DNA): TGTGCCAGCAGCGTAGAGGGACTAGCGGCAGATACGCAGTATTTT. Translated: CASSVEGLAADTQYF.

The CDR3 coding sequence is TGTGCCAGCAGCGTAGAGGCTGGAATCGAGCAGTACTTC. Encoded protein: CASSVEAGIEQYF. The genes are TRBV9 and TRBJ2-7; no definite D call. With 0 bases removed from V and 6 bases from J, the gap between germline ends came to 10 bases. In germline, CDR1 is SGDLS, CDR2 YYNGEE. This CDR3 spans 13 amino acids.

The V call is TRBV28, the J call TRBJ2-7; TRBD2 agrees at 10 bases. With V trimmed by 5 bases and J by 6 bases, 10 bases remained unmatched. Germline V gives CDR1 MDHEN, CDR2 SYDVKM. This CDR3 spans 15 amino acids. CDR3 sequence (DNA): TGTGCCAGCAGTAGCGGTCTACTAGCGGGGCCCGAGCAGTACTTC. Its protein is CASSSGLLAGPEQYF.

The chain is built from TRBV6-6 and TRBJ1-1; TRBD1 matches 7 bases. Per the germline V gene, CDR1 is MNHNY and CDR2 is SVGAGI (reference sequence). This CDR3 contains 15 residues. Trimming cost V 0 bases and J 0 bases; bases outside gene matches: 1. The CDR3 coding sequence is TGTGCCAGCAGTTACTCGGGACAGCTGAACACTGAAGCTTTCTTT. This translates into CASSYSGQLNTEAFF.

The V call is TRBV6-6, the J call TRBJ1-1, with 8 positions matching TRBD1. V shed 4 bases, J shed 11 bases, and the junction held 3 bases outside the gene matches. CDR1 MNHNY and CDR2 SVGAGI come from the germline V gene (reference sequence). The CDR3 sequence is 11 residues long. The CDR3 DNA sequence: TGTGCCAGCAGTTGGGACAGGTGGGCTTTCTTT. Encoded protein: CASSWDRWAFF.

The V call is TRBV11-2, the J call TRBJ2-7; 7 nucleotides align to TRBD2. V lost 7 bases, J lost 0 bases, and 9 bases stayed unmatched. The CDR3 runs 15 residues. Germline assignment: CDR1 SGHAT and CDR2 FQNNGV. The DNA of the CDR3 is TGTGCCAGCACCCAAGCTAGCGGCGACTCCTACGAGCAGTACTTC. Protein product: CASTQASGDSYEQYF.

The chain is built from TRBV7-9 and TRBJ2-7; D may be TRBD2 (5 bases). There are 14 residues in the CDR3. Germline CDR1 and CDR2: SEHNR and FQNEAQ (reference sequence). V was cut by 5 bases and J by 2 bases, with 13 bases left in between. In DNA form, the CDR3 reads TGTGCCAGCAGCCGGGGAGAGTATCCCTACGAGCAGTACTTC. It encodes CASSRGEYPYEQYF.

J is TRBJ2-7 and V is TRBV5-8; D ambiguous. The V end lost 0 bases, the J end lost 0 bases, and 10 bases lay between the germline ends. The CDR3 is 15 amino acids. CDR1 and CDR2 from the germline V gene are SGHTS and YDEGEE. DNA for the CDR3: TGTGCCAGCAGCTTGGAGGTTGGACCCTCCTACGAGCAGTACTTC. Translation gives CASSLEVGPSYEQYF.

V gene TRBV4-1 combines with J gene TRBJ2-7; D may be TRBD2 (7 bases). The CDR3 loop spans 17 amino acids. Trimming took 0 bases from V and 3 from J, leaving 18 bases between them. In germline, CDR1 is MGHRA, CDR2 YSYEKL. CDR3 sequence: CASSQDPGGPVNYEQYF. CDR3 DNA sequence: TGCGCCAGCAGCCAAGATCCGGGGGGCCCTGTAAACTACGAGCAGTACTTC.

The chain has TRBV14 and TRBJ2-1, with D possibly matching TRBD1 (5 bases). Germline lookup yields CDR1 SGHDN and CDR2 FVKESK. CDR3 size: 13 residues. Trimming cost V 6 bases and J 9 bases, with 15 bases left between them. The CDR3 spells CASRQRGRLEQFF. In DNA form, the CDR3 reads TGTGCCAGCAGACAAAGGGGAAGGCTTGAGCAGTTCTTC.

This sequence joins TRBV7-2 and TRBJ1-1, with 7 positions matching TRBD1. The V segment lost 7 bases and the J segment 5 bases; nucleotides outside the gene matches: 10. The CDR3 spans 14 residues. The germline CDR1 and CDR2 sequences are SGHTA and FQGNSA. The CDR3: CASTFSRGETEAFF. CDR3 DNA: TGTGCCAGCACCTTTTCCAGGGGGGAGACTGAAGCTTTCTTT.

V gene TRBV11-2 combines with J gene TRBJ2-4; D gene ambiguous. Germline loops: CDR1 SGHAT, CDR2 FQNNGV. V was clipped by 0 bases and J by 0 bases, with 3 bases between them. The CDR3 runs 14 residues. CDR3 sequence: CASSLDLAKNIQYF. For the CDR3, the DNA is TGTGCCAGCAGCTTAGACCTAGCCAAAAACATTCAGTACTTC.

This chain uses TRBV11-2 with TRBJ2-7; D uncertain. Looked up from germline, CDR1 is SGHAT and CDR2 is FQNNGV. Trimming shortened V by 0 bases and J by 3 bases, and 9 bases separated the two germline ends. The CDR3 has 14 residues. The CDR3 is CASSLDIQVYEQYF. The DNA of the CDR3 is TGTGCCAGCAGCTTAGATATCCAGGTCTACGAGCAGTACTTC.

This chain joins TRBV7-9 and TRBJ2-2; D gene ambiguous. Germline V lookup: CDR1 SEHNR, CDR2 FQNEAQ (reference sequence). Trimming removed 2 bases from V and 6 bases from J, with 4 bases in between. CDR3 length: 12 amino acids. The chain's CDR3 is CASSLSAGELFF. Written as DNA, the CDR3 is TGTGCCAGCAGCTTAAGCGCCGGGGAGCTGTTTTTT.

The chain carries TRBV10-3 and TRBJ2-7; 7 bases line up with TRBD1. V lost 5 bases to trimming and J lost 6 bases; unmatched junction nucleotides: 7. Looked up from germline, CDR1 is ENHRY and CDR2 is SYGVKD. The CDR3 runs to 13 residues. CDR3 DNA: TGTGCCATCAGTCCTAGACAGGGCGGCGAGCAGTACTTC. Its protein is CAISPRQGGEQYF.

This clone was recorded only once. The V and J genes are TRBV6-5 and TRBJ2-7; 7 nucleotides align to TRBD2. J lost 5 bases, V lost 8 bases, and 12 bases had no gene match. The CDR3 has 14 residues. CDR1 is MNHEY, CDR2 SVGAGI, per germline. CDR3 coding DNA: TGTGCCAGCGGGGGGGGTGGAGGGCAGAACGAGCAGTACTTC. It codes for CASGGGGGQNEQYF.

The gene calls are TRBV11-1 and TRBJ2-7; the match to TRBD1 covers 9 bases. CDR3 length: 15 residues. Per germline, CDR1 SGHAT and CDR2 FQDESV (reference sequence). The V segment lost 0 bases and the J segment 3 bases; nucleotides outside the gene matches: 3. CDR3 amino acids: CASSLAPGQGYEQYF. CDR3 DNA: TGTGCCAGCAGCTTAGCCCCGGGACAGGGCTACGAGCAGTACTTC. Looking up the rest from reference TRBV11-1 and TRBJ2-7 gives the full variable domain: EAEVAQSPRYKITEKSQAVAFWCDPISGHATLYWYRQILGQGPELLVQFQDESVVDDSQLPKDRFSAERLKGVDSTLKIQPAELGDSAMYLCASSLAPGQGYEQYFGPGTRLTVT.

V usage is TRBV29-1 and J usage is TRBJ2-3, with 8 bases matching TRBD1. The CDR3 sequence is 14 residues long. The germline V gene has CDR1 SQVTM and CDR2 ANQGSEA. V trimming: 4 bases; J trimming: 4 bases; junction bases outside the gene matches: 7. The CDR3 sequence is CSVAEQGVADTQYF. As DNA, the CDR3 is TGCAGCGTTGCAGAACAGGGGGTCGCAGATACGCAGTATTTT.

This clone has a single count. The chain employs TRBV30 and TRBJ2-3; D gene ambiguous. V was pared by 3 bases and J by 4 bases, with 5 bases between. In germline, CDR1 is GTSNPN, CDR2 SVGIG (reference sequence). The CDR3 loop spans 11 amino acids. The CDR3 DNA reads TGTGCCTGGAGCTCCCCAGATACGCAGTATTTT. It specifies CAWSSPDTQYF.

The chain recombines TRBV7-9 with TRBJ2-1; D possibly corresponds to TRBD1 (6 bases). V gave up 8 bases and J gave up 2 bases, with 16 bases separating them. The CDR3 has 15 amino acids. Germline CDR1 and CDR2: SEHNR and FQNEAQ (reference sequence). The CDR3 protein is CASSRVGGAYNEQFF. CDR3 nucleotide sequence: TGTGCCAGCTCCCGGGTAGGGGGAGCCTACAATGAGCAGTTCTTC.

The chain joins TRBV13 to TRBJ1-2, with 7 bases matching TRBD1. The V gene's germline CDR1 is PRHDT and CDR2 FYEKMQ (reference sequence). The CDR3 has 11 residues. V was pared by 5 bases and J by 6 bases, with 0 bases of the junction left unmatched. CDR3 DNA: TGTGCCAGCAGCACAGGGGATGGCTACACCTTC. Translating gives CASSTGDGYTF.

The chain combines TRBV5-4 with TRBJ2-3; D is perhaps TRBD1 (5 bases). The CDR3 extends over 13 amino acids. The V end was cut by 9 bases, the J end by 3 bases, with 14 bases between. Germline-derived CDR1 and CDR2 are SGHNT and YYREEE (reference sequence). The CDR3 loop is CATHKGQTDTQYF. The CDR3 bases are TGTGCCACTCACAAGGGGCAAACAGATACGCAGTATTTT.

CDR3 nucleotides: TGTGCCAGCAGTTACAACAGGGACAGTACCTATGGCTACACCTTC. Protein sequence: CASSYNRDSTYGYTF. The chain is built from TRBV6-5 and TRBJ1-2; 7 bases agree with TRBD1. The CDR3 consists of 15 residues. V shed 2 bases and J 4 bases; nucleotides not matched to a gene: 7. Germline lookup yields CDR1 MNHEY and CDR2 SVGAGI.

This CDR3 is CASSYSERDAFF. The CDR3 DNA follows: TGTGCCAGCAGTTACTCGGAACGGGACGCTTTCTTT. The V call is TRBV6-5, the J call TRBJ1-1, with a possible D match to TRBD1 (5 bases). Between the trimmed V and J ends, which lost 0 bases and 11 bases, there was a span of 10 bases. The CDR3 contains 12 residues. CDR1 is MNHEY and CDR2 is SVGAGI in the germline V gene.

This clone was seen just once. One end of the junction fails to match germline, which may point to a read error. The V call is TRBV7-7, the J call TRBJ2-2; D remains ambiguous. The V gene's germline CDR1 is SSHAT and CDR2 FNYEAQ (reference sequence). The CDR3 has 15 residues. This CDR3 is CASSSGRLNTGELFF. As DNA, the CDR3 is TGTGCTAGCAGCTCCGGACGCTTGAACACCGGGGAGCTGTTTTTT.

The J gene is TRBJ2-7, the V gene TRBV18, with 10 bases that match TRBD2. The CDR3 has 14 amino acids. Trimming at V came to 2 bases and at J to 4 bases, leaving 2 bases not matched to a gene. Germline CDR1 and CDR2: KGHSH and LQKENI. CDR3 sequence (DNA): TGTGCCAGCTCACCAGGTAGCGGGGGGTACGAGCAGTACTTC. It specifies CASSPGSGGYEQYF.

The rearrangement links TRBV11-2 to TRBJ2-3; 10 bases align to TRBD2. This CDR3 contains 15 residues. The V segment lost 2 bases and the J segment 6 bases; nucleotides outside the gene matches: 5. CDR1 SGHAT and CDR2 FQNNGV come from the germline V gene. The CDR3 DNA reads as TGTGCCAGCAGCTTACTAGCGGGGGTCATGGATACGCAGTATTTT. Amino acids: CASSLLAGVMDTQYF.